This T cell receptor (beta chain) was observed in a study of T-cell memory formation after mild COVID-19. From the 5' RACE reads, TCRdb called clonotypes with MiXCR, one entry per CDR3 protein. The sample lists roughly 560,000 distinct CDR3 sequences; over 20% were seen once. V gave up 2 bases and J gave up 4 bases; unmatched junction bases: 3. Germline CDR1 GTSNPN, CDR2 SVGIG (reference sequence). The CDR3 extends over 13 amino acids. This clonotype came up a few times. The antigen remains undetermined. Study-wide findings and caveats: Detection of some responders pre-infection suggested pre-existing cross-reactive memory T cells participated.

The sequencing input was PBMCs or a T cell subset sorted from them (not recorded which). The clonotype originates from an adult woman who had mild COVID-19 (a few samples of this study predate the infection). Cell type and time point are not known. V gene TRBV30 combines with J gene TRBJ1-1; 8 positions match TRBD1. The CDR3: CAWSSDRGTEAFF. The CDR3 DNA reads TGTGCCTGGAGTTCAGACAGGGGCACTGAAGCTTTCTTT.